Below, 25 T cell receptor beta chains from the same sample are listed, as sequenced in a study of shared clonotypes between healthy human individuals. Assay used: immunoSEQ multiplex PCR; TCRdb lists only in-frame clones, some missing. The top ten clones hold about 0.45% of a sample with around 1.6 million clones, 95% to 99% of them seen once. Sequences were obtained from naive CD4+ T cells sorted from blood. Subset defined: CD45RA+ positively selected. The origin of the receptors is a man aged 25 to 40 in good health.

The V call is TRBV29-1, the J call TRBJ2-7; D is uncertain. Germline V gene data show CDR1 as SQVTM and CDR2 as ANQGSEA. CDR3 size: 13 residues. V was clipped by 1 base and J by 3 bases, with 10 bases between them. CDR3 sequence: CSVEAGQNYEQYF. CDR3 sequence (DNA): TGCAGCGTTGAAGCTGGGCAGAACTACGAGCAGTACTTC.

The chain links TRBV10-3 to TRBJ2-3; D is ambiguous. This CDR3 is 14 amino acids long. Trimming shortened V by 4 bases and J by 3 bases, and 11 bases separated the two germline ends. Germline values: CDR1 ENHRY, CDR2 SYGVKD. CDR3 DNA sequence: TGTGCCATCAGTGTTCAGGTAGTAACAGATACGCAGTATTTT. Residues: CAISVQVVTDTQYF.

V and J are TRBV21-1 and TRBJ2-7; the table names TRBD1, a call not compared with the DNA. TRBV21-1 represents a pseudogene. The CDR3 contains 14 residues. For the CDR3, the DNA is TGTGCCAGCCACCGGGACAGGGAACGGTACGAGCAGTACTTC. This encodes CASHRDRERYEQYF.

V usage is TRBV6-1 and J usage is TRBJ2-7; 7 positions match TRBD1. CDR1 is MNHNS, CDR2 SASEGT, per germline. The CDR3 has 13 residues. J lost 3 bases, V lost 6 bases, and 5 bases had no gene match. The CDR3, as DNA: TGTGCCAGCAGCGCACAGGGGAACTACGAGCAGTACTTC. Translating it yields CASSAQGNYEQYF.

The rearrangement uses TRBV28 and TRBJ2-7, with 7 positions matching TRBD1. V gave up 8 bases and J gave up 2 bases; unmatched junction bases: 3. Germline lookup yields CDR1 MDHEN and CDR2 SYDVKM. The CDR3 has 12 residues. The CDR3 bases are TGTGCCAGCGGACAGGCGGCCTACGAGCAGTACTTC. Amino acid sequence: CASGQAAYEQYF.

The chain is built from TRBV10-3 and TRBJ2-3; TRBD2 matches at 7 bases. Germline V gives CDR1 ENHRY, CDR2 SYGVKD. V shed 2 bases and J 6 bases; nucleotides not matched to a gene: 11. The CDR3 is 16 residues long. CDR3 DNA: TGTGCCATCAGTGAGCGGCTAGCGGCCCTGGGCGATACGCAGTATTTT. This gives the protein CAISERLAALGDTQYF.

This chain links TRBV7-2 with TRBJ2-5, with D uncertain. This CDR3 comprises 11 residues. With 2 bases removed from V and 4 bases from J, the gap between germline ends came to 2 bases. The germline V gene has CDR1 SGHTA and CDR2 FQGNSA. The CDR3 DNA reads TGTGCCAGCAGCTTACCAGAGACCCAGTACTTC. It yields the protein CASSLPETQYF.

The chain couples TRBV9 to TRBJ2-5; D not certain. There are 13 residues in the CDR3. Germline values: CDR1 SGDLS, CDR2 YYNGEE. V shed 0 bases and J shed 3 bases, with 6 bases lying between them. This CDR3 is CASSVASEETQYF. The CDR3 bases are TGTGCCAGCAGCGTAGCTTCCGAAGAGACCCAGTACTTC.

V and J are TRBV30 and TRBJ1-1; a weak D match, TRBD1 (6 bases). V was cut by 2 bases and J by 0 bases, with 13 bases left in between. The CDR3 has 15 amino acids. Looked up from germline, CDR1 is GTSNPN and CDR2 is SVGIG (reference sequence). CDR3 sequence reads: CAWSTGNSMNTEAFF. CDR3 DNA sequence: TGTGCCTGGAGTACAGGGAACAGCATGAACACTGAAGCTTTCTTT.

This chain connects TRBV6-5 to TRBJ2-7, with a weak D call TRBD1 (5 bases). This CDR3 is built from 15 residues. Germline V gene lookup returns CDR1 MNHEY and CDR2 SVGAGI. V was trimmed by 5 bases and J by 0 bases, leaving 14 bases between them. CDR3 in amino acids: CASSPDRLSSYEQYF. CDR3 in DNA: TGTGCCAGCAGTCCTGACAGATTAAGCTCCTACGAGCAGTACTTC.

J is TRBJ2-7 and V is TRBV5-4, with 8 bases that match TRBD2. V was clipped by 1 base and J by 5 bases; unmatched bases: 8. There are 15 residues in the CDR3. Germline CDR1 and CDR2: SGHNT and YYREEE (reference sequence). The CDR3 coding sequence is TGTGCCAGCAGCTTGTTTGGCGGGAGGAGGGACGAGCAGTACTTC. Translated, it gives CASSLFGGRRDEQYF.

This clone has just one count. The CDR3 is CASSPRQGNQPQHF. CDR3 nucleotides: TGTGCCAGCAGTCCCCGACAGGGGAATCAGCCCCAGCATTTT. The V call is TRBV6-6, the J call TRBJ1-5, with 8 bases lining up with TRBD1. The V and J ends lost 5 bases and 4 bases, in that order; junction bases with no gene match: 4. Per germline, CDR1 MNHNY and CDR2 SVGAGI (reference sequence). The CDR3 totals 14 residues.

The rearrangement joins TRBV9 to TRBJ2-1; D call uncertain. Germline V gene data show CDR1 as SGDLS and CDR2 as YYNGEE. The CDR3 extends over 12 amino acids. V shed 0 bases and J shed 12 bases, with 10 bases lying between them. The CDR3 nucleotides are TGTGCCAGCAGCGTAGGGCCAACTGCGCAGTTCTTC. Amino acids: CASSVGPTAQFF.

The V call is TRBV5-1, the J call TRBJ2-7, with a weak D call TRBD2 (6 bases). This CDR3 is 15 amino acids long. Per germline, CDR1 SGHRS and CDR2 YFSETQ. Trimming cost V 1 base and J 5 bases, with 16 bases left between them. The CDR3 sequence is CASSLRSRRGNEQYF. Written as DNA, the CDR3 is TGCGCCAGCAGCTTGAGGTCCCGCCGGGGGAACGAGCAGTACTTC.

This rearrangement joins TRBV5-4 to TRBJ1-2, with 10 bases lining up with TRBD1. Unmatched junction bases numbered 10, after V lost 5 bases and J lost 3 bases. The germline CDR1 and CDR2 sequences are SGHNT and YYREEE (reference sequence). There are 16 residues in the CDR3. CDR3 coding DNA: TGTGCCAGCAGACCCAGGACAGGGGGGTTAGACTATGGCTACACCTTC. Translating gives CASRPRTGGLDYGYTF.

Written as DNA, the CDR3 is TGTGCCAGCAGTTCGGGACAGCTTAACTATGGCTACACCTTC. As protein: CASSSGQLNYGYTF. The V and J genes are TRBV27 and TRBJ1-2, with TRBD1 matching over 7 bases. CDR3 length: 14 amino acids. Germline loops: CDR1 MNHEY, CDR2 SMNVEV (reference sequence). V trimming: 4 bases; J trimming: 1 base; junction bases outside the gene matches: 3.

The CDR3 nucleotides read TGCGCCAGCAGTGACACCTTCGGGGAGCTGTTTTTT. Its translation is CASSDTFGELFF. V gene TRBV10-1 combines with J gene TRBJ2-2; no reliable D call. CDR1 is WNHNN, CDR2 SYGVQD, per germline (reference sequence). The ends were cut back, 3 bases at V and 7 bases at J, with 6 bases in the middle. This CDR3 has 12 amino acids.

This chain links TRBV5-5 with TRBJ2-2, with D maybe TRBD2 (5 bases). The CDR3 covers 16 residues. V was trimmed by 3 bases and J by 6 bases, leaving 18 bases between them. CDR1 and CDR2 (germline): SGHKS, YYEKEE (reference sequence). The CDR3 reads CASSSTKAVAPGELFF. CDR3 DNA sequence: TGTGCCAGCAGCTCGACGAAAGCGGTAGCGCCCGGGGAGCTGTTTTTT.

The J gene is TRBJ2-7, the V gene TRBV19, with 11 nucleotides matching TRBD2. The V and J ends lost 9 bases and 6 bases, in that order; junction bases with no gene match: 16. The CDR3 has 16 amino acids. Looked up from germline, CDR1 is LNHDA and CDR2 is SQIVND (reference sequence). CDR3 residues: CASRDIAGGPSREQYF. The CDR3 region has the DNA TGTGCCAGCCGAGACATAGCGGGAGGGCCTAGTCGCGAGCAGTACTTC.

This chain connects TRBV7-9 to TRBJ2-6; D gene uncertain. Germline CDR1 SEHNR, CDR2 FQNEAQ (reference sequence). The CDR3 contains 15 residues. V shed 5 bases and J shed 1 base, with 9 bases lying between them. The CDR3 reads CASSPLGSGANVLTF. The CDR3 DNA sequence: TGTGCCAGCAGCCCCCTAGGGTCTGGGGCCAACGTCCTGACTTTC.

The rearrangement uses TRBV27 and TRBJ2-7; TRBD2 matches at 9 bases. The CDR3 sequence is 15 residues long. Germline trimming cut 2 bases from V and 2 bases from J; bases unmatched to any gene: 4. Looked up from germline, CDR1 is MNHEY and CDR2 is SMNVEV (reference sequence). For the CDR3, the DNA is TGTGCCAGCAGTTTACGGACTAGCGCAACCTACGAGCAGTACTTC. Its protein product is CASSLRTSATYEQYF.

The chain is built from TRBV20-1 and TRBJ2-7; TRBD1 or TRBD2 may be the D gene (5 bases each). The germline V gene has CDR1 DFQATT and CDR2 SNEGSKA (reference sequence). The CDR3 is 11 residues long. Between the trimmed V and J ends, which lost 6 bases and 6 bases, there was a span of 12 bases. CDR3 in amino acids: CSATGTTEQYF. The CDR3 DNA reads as TGCAGTGCAACCGGGACCACCGAGCAGTACTTC.

V and J are TRBV28 and TRBJ2-3, with a possible D match to TRBD1 (6 bases). Germline values: CDR1 MDHEN, CDR2 SYDVKM. The CDR3 totals 14 residues. The germline V and J ends were trimmed by 4 bases and 6 bases, with 14 bases remaining between them. CDR3 protein: CASSSRGQSDTQYF. The CDR3, as DNA: TGTGCCAGCAGTTCCCGGGGACAATCGGATACGCAGTATTTT.

This chain connects TRBV5-4 to TRBJ2-3; TRBD1 aligns across 8 bases. Germline V gene sequence: CDR1 SGHNT, CDR2 YYREEE (reference sequence). Trimming at V came to 3 bases and at J to 0 bases, leaving 3 bases not matched to a gene. This CDR3 spans 15 amino acids. CDR3 DNA: TGTGCCAGCAGCTCCCGGGACAGGAGCACAGATACGCAGTATTTT. Residues: CASSSRDRSTDTQYF. The full variable domain, in which reference TRBV5-4 and TRBJ2-3 provide the parts outside the CDR3, is ETGVTQSPTHLIKTRGQQVTLRCSSQSGHNTVSWYQQALGQGPQFIFQYYREEENGRGNFPPRFSGLQFPNYSSELNVNALELDDSALYLCASSSRDRSTDTQYFGPGTRLTVL.

The chain links TRBV27 to TRBJ2-1, with 8 bases fitting TRBD2. Looked up from germline, CDR1 is MNHEY and CDR2 is SMNVEV (reference sequence). The trim removed 5 bases at V and 6 bases at J, leaving 15 bases unmatched. The CDR3 runs 17 residues. The CDR3 protein is CASSPIGGSGSPNEQFF. The CDR3 DNA reads TGTGCCAGCAGTCCCATCGGAGGGAGCGGGAGCCCCAATGAGCAGTTCTTC.